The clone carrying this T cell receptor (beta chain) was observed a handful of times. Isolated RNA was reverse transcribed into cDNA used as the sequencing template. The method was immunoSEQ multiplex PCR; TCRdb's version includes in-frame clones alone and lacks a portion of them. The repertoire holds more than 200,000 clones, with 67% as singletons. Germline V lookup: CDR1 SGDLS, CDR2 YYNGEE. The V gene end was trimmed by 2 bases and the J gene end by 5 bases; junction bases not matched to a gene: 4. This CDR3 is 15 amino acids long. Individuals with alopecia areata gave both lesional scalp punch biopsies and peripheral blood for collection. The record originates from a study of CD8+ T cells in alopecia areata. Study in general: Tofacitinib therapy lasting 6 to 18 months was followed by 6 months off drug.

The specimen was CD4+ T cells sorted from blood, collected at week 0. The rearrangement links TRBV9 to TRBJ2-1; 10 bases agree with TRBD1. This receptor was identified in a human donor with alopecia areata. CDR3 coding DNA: TGTGCCAGCAGCGTTGGGACAGGGGAGGACAATGAGCAGTTCTTC. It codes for CASSVGTGEDNEQFF.